This T cell receptor beta chain is drawn from a study of cytomegalovirus exposure and HLA in healthy donors. Study summary: Among a few hundred genotyped donors, about 80% fell in the Caucasian-associated ancestry cluster. Study-wide results and limits: Around 18,000 TCR beta sequences were associated with HLA alleles at 0.05 false discovery rate in a later analysis. TCR beta V segments were, for the most part, productive about 87% or about 30% of the time in an earlier analysis. The classifier reportedly diagnosed cytomegalovirus status with high specificity and sensitivity.

Use of 60 Vbeta and 13 Jbeta primers characterized the PCR. Sequenced by immunoSEQ multiplex PCR; TCRdb stores in-frame clones only, minus some. The sample holds fewer than 40,000 clones, more than 65% seen once. CDR1 SGHDT and CDR2 YYEEEE come from the germline V gene. V lost 4 bases to trimming and J lost 1 base, with 15 bases between them. The CDR3 is 15 residues long. Note on this clone: Its specificity is unknown.

Sequenced: PBMCs. This clonotype was sampled from a woman aged 18 to 35 in good health and CMV-seronegative. The chain recombines TRBV5-6 with TRBJ2-7, with a tentative D call TRBD2 (6 bases). CDR3 loop: CASSPGATVSYEQYF. The CDR3 bases are TGTGCCAGCAGCCCGGGAGCGACGGTGTCCTACGAGCAGTACTTC.